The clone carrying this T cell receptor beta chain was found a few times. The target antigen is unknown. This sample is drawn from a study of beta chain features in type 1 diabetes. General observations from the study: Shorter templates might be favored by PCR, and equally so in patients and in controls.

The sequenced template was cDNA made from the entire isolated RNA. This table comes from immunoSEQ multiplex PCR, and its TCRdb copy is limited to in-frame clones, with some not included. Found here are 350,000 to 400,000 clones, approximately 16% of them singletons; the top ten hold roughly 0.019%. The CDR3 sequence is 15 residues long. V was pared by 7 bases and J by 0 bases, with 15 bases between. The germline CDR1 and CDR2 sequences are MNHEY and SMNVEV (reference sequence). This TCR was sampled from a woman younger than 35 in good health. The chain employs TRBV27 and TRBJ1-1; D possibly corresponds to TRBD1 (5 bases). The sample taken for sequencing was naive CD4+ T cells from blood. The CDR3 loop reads CASKGFGHMNTEAFF. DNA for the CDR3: TGTGCCAGCAAGGGGTTTGGTCACATGAACACTGAAGCTTTCTTT.